The clone carrying this TCR beta chain was seen only once. Its specificity is unknown. Sequencing used immunoSEQ multiplex PCR; TCRdb keeps in-frame clones, though not all of them. In the table there are over 100,000 clones, approximately 90% of which are singletons. The sample originates from a study of T cell responses to AZD1222 COVID-19 vaccine. Whole-study results and caveats: Variant regions that are unmutated are reportedly the target of nearly half of spike-specific TCRs.

In germline, CDR1 is SGHRS, CDR2 YFSETQ. The CDR3 runs to 16 residues. The ends were cut back, 0 bases at V and 0 bases at J, with 10 bases in the middle. The V gene is TRBV5-1, the J gene TRBJ1-3; no clear D. The input for sequencing was peripheral blood, taken on day 0 of AZD1222 vaccination. This TCR derives from an adult in good health. The CDR3 DNA follows: TGCGCCAGCAGCTTGGGAGGGCCAAACTCTGGAAACACCATATATTTT. Protein sequence: CASSLGGPNSGNTIYF.